Below are 21 T cell receptor beta chains sequenced from a single sample in a study of cytomegalovirus exposure and HLA in healthy donors. 60 Vbeta and 13 Jbeta primers were used in PCR. Only in-frame clones appear in the TCRdb table, and some are missing; sequencing was by immunoSEQ multiplex PCR. The table records around 140,000 clones, 70% to 80% of them present only once. Sequencing was carried out using PBMCs. The receptor set was obtained from a female donor in good health and CMV-seropositive.

This clone was found once. The rearrangement joins TRBV15 to TRBJ1-2; 7 positions agree with TRBD1. From germline, CDR1 is LNHNV and CDR2 YYDKDF (reference sequence). The CDR3 is 15 amino acids. V lost 6 bases, J lost 9 bases, and 16 bases stayed unmatched. The CDR3 DNA sequence: TGTGCCACCAGTTTAGATCCGCGCGCAGGGGGTAGCTACACCTTC. Its protein is CATSLDPRAGGSYTF.

The chain uses TRBV13 and TRBJ2-2; no definite D call. The V gene lost 5 bases and the J gene lost 6 bases, with 7 bases spanning the gap. CDR1 is PRHDT, CDR2 FYEKMQ, per germline (reference sequence). The CDR3 contains 12 residues. CDR3: CASSILPGELFF. For the CDR3, the DNA is TGTGCCAGCAGCATCCTCCCCGGGGAGCTGTTTTTT.

The V gene is TRBV30, the J gene TRBJ2-5; tentatively, D is TRBD2 (6 bases). V lost 1 base and J lost 2, with 8 bases in between. CDR3 length: 13 amino acids. Germline CDR1 is GTSNPN and CDR2 is SVGIG (reference sequence). CDR3 nucleotides: TGTGCCTGGAGTGACGGGGGACAAGAGACCCAGTACTTC. Protein product: CAWSDGGQETQYF.

J is TRBJ1-5 and V is TRBV2, with D unclear. The CDR3 is made up of 12 amino acids. V was pared by 8 bases and J by 5 bases, with 10 bases between. Germline CDR1 reads SNHLY; CDR2 reads FYNNEI. The CDR3 is CASYSVDQPQHF. The CDR3 region has the DNA TGTGCCAGCTATAGTGTGGATCAGCCCCAGCATTTT.

This clone occurred many times. The V gene is TRBV7-8, the J gene TRBJ2-7; maybe TRBD1 (5 bases). The CDR3 has 15 amino acids. With 6 bases removed from V and 7 bases from J, the gap between germline ends came to 22 bases. Germline V gives CDR1 SGHVS, CDR2 FQNEAQ. This chain's CDR3 is CASRESGWQGREQYF. CDR3 nucleotide sequence: TGTGCCAGCAGAGAGAGTGGGTGGCAGGGCCGGGAGCAGTACTTC.

This chain joins TRBV5-4 and TRBJ2-3; D gene uncertain. Trimming took 1 base from V and 0 from J, leaving 6 bases between them. CDR1 is SGHNT and CDR2 is YYREEE in the germline V gene (reference sequence). The length of the CDR3 is 14 residues. In nucleotides, the CDR3 is TGTGCCAGCAGCTTGCCCCTCAGCACAGATACGCAGTATTTT. Translation gives CASSLPLSTDTQYF.

The chain carries TRBV7-9 and TRBJ2-3; D is unresolved. Germline V gene sequence: CDR1 SEHNR, CDR2 FQNEAQ (reference sequence). With 2 bases removed from V and 4 bases from J, the gap between germline ends came to 7 bases. The CDR3 sequence is 13 residues long. CDR3 coding DNA: TGTGCCAGCAGCTTATTGGGCCCAGATACGCAGTATTTT. It is translated as CASSLLGPDTQYF. Complete variable domain (other parts from reference TRBV7-9 and TRBJ2-3): DTGVSQNPRHKITKRGQNVTFRCDPISEHNRLYWYRQTLGQGPEFLTYFQNEAQLEKSRLLSDRFSAERPKGSFSTLEIQRTEQGDSAMYLCASSLLGPDTQYFGPGTRLTVL.

This chain connects TRBV5-4 to TRBJ2-7; 15 bases match TRBD2. V shed 4 bases and J 0 bases; nucleotides not matched to a gene: 5. The germline V gene encodes CDR1 SGHNT and CDR2 YYREEE (reference sequence). The CDR3 contains 17 residues. CDR3 loop: CASSPGLAGGNSYEQYF. In nucleotides, the CDR3 is TGTGCCAGCAGCCCGGGACTAGCGGGAGGTAACTCCTACGAGCAGTACTTC.

In its sample, this clone was seen a few times. This chain connects TRBV11-2 to TRBJ2-3, with a tentative D call TRBD2 (7 bases). Germline V gene lookup returns CDR1 SGHAT and CDR2 FQNNGV. Trimming took off 0 bases at V and 2 bases at J, with 9 bases between the two ends. The CDR3 runs 15 residues. The CDR3 DNA sequence: TGTGCCAGCAGCTTAGAGGGGGGGCCCACAGATACGCAGTATTTT. It is translated as CASSLEGGPTDTQYF.

The gene calls are TRBV7-6 and TRBJ2-7; the D gene is possibly TRBD1 (6 bases). CDR1 is SGHVS and CDR2 is FNYEAQ in the germline V gene. The V and J ends lost 5 bases and 6 bases respectively, with 11 bases between them. The CDR3 totals 12 residues. CDR3 nucleotides: TGTGCCAGCAGCCAGACAGGCGGCGAGCAGTACTTC. It is translated as CASSQTGGEQYF.

This clone appeared a single time. The gene calls are TRBV18 and TRBJ2-7; 10 bases line up with TRBD1. The CDR3 totals 16 residues. Losses at the gene ends were 6 bases for V and 3 bases for J; bases not matched to a gene: 11. Germline loops: CDR1 KGHSH, CDR2 LQKENI. CDR3 sequence (DNA): TGTGCCAGCTCGCAGGGACAGGGGCGTAGGGACTACGAGCAGTACTTC. Its protein is CASSQGQGRRDYEQYF.

This clone occurred once. V is TRBV2 and J is TRBJ2-3, with D uncertain. CDR3 length equals 14 residues. Germline loops: CDR1 SNHLY, CDR2 FYNNEI. Trimming took off 8 bases at V and 0 bases at J, with 12 bases between the two ends. The CDR3: CASAPSYSTDTQYF. DNA for the CDR3: TGTGCCAGCGCCCCGAGCTATAGCACAGATACGCAGTATTTT. The whole variable domain, filled in from reference TRBV2 and TRBJ2-3, reads EPEVTQTPSHQVTQMGQEVILRCVPISNHLYFYWYRQILGQKVEFLVSFYNNEISEKSEIFDDQFSVERPDGSNFTLKIRSTKLEDSAMYFCASAPSYSTDTQYFGPGTRLTVL.

The rearrangement uses TRBV7-9 and TRBJ1-2; D may be TRBD1 (6 bases). The CDR3 is 14 residues long. The V end lost 1 base, the J end lost 8 bases, and 14 bases lay between the germline ends. Per the germline V gene, CDR1 is SEHNR and CDR2 is FQNEAQ (reference sequence). DNA for the CDR3: TGTGCCAGCAGCTTAGAGAGGGCAGGGGAAGGCTACACCTTC. This sequence encodes CASSLERAGEGYTF.

The V call is TRBV9, the J call TRBJ1-3; D unresolved. Trimming took off 0 bases at V and 1 base at J, with 5 bases between the two ends. CDR3 size: 14 residues. Germline CDR1 is SGDLS and CDR2 is YYNGEE. Written as DNA, the CDR3 is TGTGCCAGCAGCGTAGCGCAGTCTGGAAACACCATATATTTT. It encodes CASSVAQSGNTIYF.

The chain combines TRBV25-1 with TRBJ2-5, with D perhaps matching TRBD1 (8 bases). The V end lost 2 bases, the J end lost 11 bases, and 12 bases lay between the germline ends. The CDR3 contains 12 residues. The germline gives CDR1 MGHDK, CDR2 SYGVNS. The DNA for the CDR3 is TGTGCCAGCAGTGAAGGGAGGGACAGGCAGTACTTC. Encoded protein: CASSEGRDRQYF.

This chain uses TRBV2 with TRBJ2-5, with 11 bases fitting TRBD1. J was trimmed by 6 bases and V by 6 bases; bases with no gene match: 9. Germline V gives CDR1 SNHLY, CDR2 FYNNEI. There are 15 residues in the CDR3. The DNA for the CDR3 is TGTGCCAGCAGATCCCGGACAGGGGGCCGGAAGACCCAGTACTTC. It encodes CASRSRTGGRKTQYF. The variable domain in full, with the rest retrieved from reference TRBV2 and TRBJ2-5, is EPEVTQTPSHQVTQMGQEVILRCVPISNHLYFYWYRQILGQKVEFLVSFYNNEISEKSEIFDDQFSVERPDGSNFTLKIRSTKLEDSAMYFCASRSRTGGRKTQYFGPGTRLLVL.

This clone was seen once. The chain joins TRBV30 to TRBJ1-2; D unresolved. CDR3 length equals 11 residues. The V end was cut by 0 bases, the J end by 7 bases, with 6 bases between. The germline V gene has CDR1 GTSNPN and CDR2 SVGIG (reference sequence). The CDR3 nucleotides are TGTGCCTGGAGTGTCACCGGTGGCTACACCTTC. Amino acids: CAWSVTGGYTF.

The chain carries TRBV5-1 and TRBJ1-4, with 9 positions matching TRBD1. This CDR3 spans 16 amino acids. CDR1 and CDR2 (germline): SGHRS, YFSETQ. The ends lost 4 bases at V and 7 bases at J; junction bases unmatched: 11. Here the CDR3 reads CASSPSPGTGSEKLFF. In DNA, the CDR3 is TGCGCCAGCAGCCCTAGTCCCGGGACAGGGAGTGAAAAACTGTTTTTT.

The gene calls are TRBV9 and TRBJ2-1; D may be TRBD1 (6 bases). V was pared by 3 bases and J by 2 bases, with 12 bases between. The CDR3 runs 15 residues. Per germline, CDR1 SGDLS and CDR2 YYNGEE. CDR3 residues: CASSERQATYNEQFF. As DNA, the CDR3 is TGTGCCAGCAGCGAGCGACAGGCTACCTACAATGAGCAGTTCTTC.

The CDR3 region has the DNA TGTGCCTCCAAGGGGGGGGGACCTGGGGCCAACGTCCTGACTTTC. It is translated as CASKGGGPGANVLTF. The V call is TRBV7-2, the J call TRBJ2-6, with D perhaps matching TRBD2 (7 bases). CDR1 and CDR2 (germline): SGHTA, FQGNSA. With 11 bases removed from V and 2 bases from J, the gap between germline ends came to 16 bases. The CDR3 spans 15 residues.

This clone appeared a few times. J is TRBJ1-5 and V is TRBV6-6; perhaps TRBD1 as D (6 bases). The germline V gene encodes CDR1 MNHNY and CDR2 SVGAGI (reference sequence). Trimming left V 5 bases short and J 0 bases short, with 14 bases between. The CDR3 runs 16 residues. For the CDR3, the DNA is TGTGCCAGCAGTCAAGAGGGGGGGGATAGCAATCAGCCCCAGCATTTT. This sequence encodes CASSQEGGDSNQPQHF.